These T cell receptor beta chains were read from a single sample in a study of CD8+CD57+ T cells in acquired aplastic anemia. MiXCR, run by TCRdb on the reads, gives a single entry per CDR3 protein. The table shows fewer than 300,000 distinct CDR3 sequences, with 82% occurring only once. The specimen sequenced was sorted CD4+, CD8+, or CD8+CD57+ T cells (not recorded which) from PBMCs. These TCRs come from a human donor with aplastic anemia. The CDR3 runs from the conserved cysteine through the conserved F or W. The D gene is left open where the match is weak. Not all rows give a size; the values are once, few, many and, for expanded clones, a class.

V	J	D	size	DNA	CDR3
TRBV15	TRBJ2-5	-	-	TGTGCTATCGGGGGCAGAGCCATGAAGACCCAGTACTTC	CAIGGRAMKTQYF
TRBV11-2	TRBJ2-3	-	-	TGTGCCAGCAGCTTAACCGGAGGCACCGGGACGCAGTATTTT	CASSLTGGTGTQYF
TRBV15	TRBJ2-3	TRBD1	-	TGTGCCACCAGCAGCAGGGGGCGCGTGGATACGCAGTATTTT	CATSSRGRVDTQYF
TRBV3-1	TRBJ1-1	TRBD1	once	TGTGCCAGCAGCCTTCGACAGGGTGAAGCTTTCTTT	CASSLRQGEAFF
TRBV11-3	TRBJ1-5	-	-	TGTGCCAGCAGCGTAGAGGTCTCAGGAAATCAGCCCCAGCATTTT	CASSVEVSGNQPQHF
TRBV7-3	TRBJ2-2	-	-	TGTGCCAGCAGTGAAGTAGAGCGAGTGGACTGCAAGCTGTTTTTT	CASSEVERVDCKLFF
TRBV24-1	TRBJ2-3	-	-	TGTGCCACCAGTGATTTGCAACGGGATACGCAGTATTTT	CATSDLQRDTQYF
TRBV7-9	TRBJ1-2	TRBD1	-	TGTGCTAGCAGCTTAGGGCAGGGGGCAGCCATCGCCTTC	CASSLGQGAAIAF
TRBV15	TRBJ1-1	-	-	TGCGCCAGCAGCGAGTACTGCAGCCAAGCGGAAGATTTCTTT	CASSEYCSQAEDFF
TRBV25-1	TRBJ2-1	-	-	TGTGCCAGCAGTGAAGGACTGACAGGCGGGCAGTCCTTC	CASSEGLTGGQSF
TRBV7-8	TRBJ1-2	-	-	TGTGCCAGCATCCTACGGGGGGCAGCTTCTCTTGATGGCTACACCTTC	CASILRGAASLDGYTF
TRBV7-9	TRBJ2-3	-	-	TGTGCCAGCAGCTTAGCTGGAAGTCCCGACACGCAGGATTTT	CASSLAGSPDTQDF
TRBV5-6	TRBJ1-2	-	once	TGTGCCAGCAGCTTGGAGAGGGACGGGCCCCTCTATGGCTACACCTTC	CASSLERDGPLYGYTF
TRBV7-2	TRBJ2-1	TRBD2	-	TGTGCCAGCAGCTTACAAGGCGGCGGGAGGGCAGATGAGCAGTTCTTC	CASSLQGGGRADEQFF
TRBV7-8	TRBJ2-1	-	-	TGTGCCAGCAGTTTTGCGGGGAGTCCCGAGCAGCAGTTC	CASSFAGSPEQQF
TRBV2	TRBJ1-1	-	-	TGTGCCAGCAGCTACACGTGGGAGAACACTGAAGCTTTCTTT	CASSYTWENTEAFF
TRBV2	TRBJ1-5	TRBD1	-	TGTGCCAGCAGCTCCGGGACAGGGTCGGGCAATCAGCCCCAGCATTTT	CASSSGTGSGNQPQHF
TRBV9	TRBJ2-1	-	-	TGTGCCAGCAGCGTGGGTACAGGGGCGGGAGAGACCCAGCAGTTCTTC	CASSVGTGAGETQQFF
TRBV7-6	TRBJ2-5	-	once	TGTGCCAGCAGCTTAGAAAGAAGGACAAAAGAGAATCAGTACTTC	CASSLERRTKENQYF
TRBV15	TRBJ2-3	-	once	TGTGCCACCAGCTTAGCCAGAGATCACGATACCCAGTATTTC	CATSLARDHDTQYF
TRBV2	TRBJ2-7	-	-	TGTGCCAGCAGCTTAGCCCCGAGGAATGAGCAGTACTTC	CASSLAPRNEQYF
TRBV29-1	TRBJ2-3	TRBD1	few	TGCAGCGTTGACGACAGGGGAAGCACGGATACGCAGTATTTT	CSVDDRGSTDTQYF